The 17 T cell receptor beta chains below were found in one sample sequenced in a study of prognosis after radiotherapy for stage I lung cancer. CDR3 of TCR beta was amplified from genomic DNA via a two-round multiplex PCR. It was primers specific to each TRBV and TRBJ gene that first-round PCR used. TCRdb re-analysed the multiplex PCR reads in MiXCR, keeping a single row per CDR3 protein. The data hold 51,000 or so distinct CDR3 sequences, with less than 45% observed a single time. Sequencing was performed on PBMCs, taken before or after stereotactic body radiation therapy (not recorded which). The receptors derive from a donor aged 50 or older with non-small cell lung cancer.

Remarks on this clonotype: A much larger clonotype is one base distant, so this may be a read error. The chain joins TRBV5-1 to TRBJ1-1; 8 bases are shared with TRBD1. Looked up from germline, CDR1 is SGHRS and CDR2 is YFSETQ. V lost 4 bases, J lost 6 bases, and 11 bases stayed unmatched. CDR3 length: 15 residues. The CDR3 loop reads CASSIGQGGGPEAFF. The DNA for the CDR3 is TGCGCCAGCAGCATTGGACAGGGCGGGGGACCTGAAGCTTTCTTT. The full variable domain, with the rest looked up from reference TRBV5-1 and TRBJ1-1, is KAGVTQTPRYLIKTRGQQVTLSCSPISGHRSVSWYQQTPGQGLQFLFEYFSETQRNKGNFPGRFSGRQFSNSRSEMNVSTLELGDSALYLCASSIGQGGGPEAFFGQGTRLTVV.

This clonotype was observed many times. The chain is built from TRBV7-9 and TRBJ2-1; D unclear. CDR3 length equals 14 residues. Between the trimmed V and J ends, which lost 0 bases and 2 bases, there was a span of 5 bases. Per germline, CDR1 SEHNR and CDR2 FQNEAQ (reference sequence). CDR3 protein: CASSLAATYNEQFF. For the CDR3, the DNA is TGTGCCAGCAGCTTAGCGGCTACCTACAATGAGCAGTTCTTC.

In its sample, this clonotype was seen many times. The rearrangement uses TRBV28 and TRBJ2-5; 7 positions match TRBD1. Germline lookup yields CDR1 MDHEN and CDR2 SYDVKM. The CDR3 is 14 amino acids. The J segment lost 4 bases and the V segment lost 10 bases, leaving 12 bases of the junction unmatched. This CDR3 reads CATAGQGVRETQYF. CDR3 bases: TGTGCCACCGCGGGCCAGGGGGTCCGAGAGACCCAGTACTTC.

This clonotype was counted at least ten times. J is TRBJ1-1 and V is TRBV5-1; no clear D gene. This CDR3 has 12 residues. V dropped 0 bases and J dropped 5 bases, with 5 bases sitting between them. From germline, CDR1 is SGHRS and CDR2 YFSETQ. The CDR3 is CASSLGLTEAFF. DNA of the CDR3: TGCGCCAGCAGCTTGGGCTTGACTGAAGCTTTCTTT.

The genes are TRBV20-1 and TRBJ1-6; the D is unclear. This CDR3 contains 16 residues. Germline-derived CDR1 and CDR2 are DFQATT and SNEGSKA (reference sequence). V was cut by 0 bases and J by 3 bases, with 12 bases left in between. Here the CDR3 reads CSARDPRAGYNSPLHF. The CDR3 DNA follows: TGCAGTGCTAGAGATCCGCGGGCGGGCTATAATTCACCCCTCCACTTT.

The chain links TRBV28 to TRBJ2-3, with D hard to call. Trimming shortened V by 8 bases and J by 6 bases, and 12 bases separated the two germline ends. Per the germline V gene, CDR1 is MDHEN and CDR2 is SYDVKM. The length of the CDR3 is 12 residues. For the CDR3, the DNA is TGTGCCAGCCTTTCCCCGTGGGATACGCAGTATTTT. Protein: CASLSPWDTQYF.

This clonotype has a count of ten or more. V is TRBV18 and J is TRBJ2-2; either TRBD1 or TRBD2 may supply D (5 bases each). The CDR3 sequence is 16 residues long. V gave up 0 bases and J gave up 5 bases, with 13 bases separating them. From germline, CDR1 is KGHSH and CDR2 LQKENI. As DNA, the CDR3 is TGTGCCAGCTCACCACCTCGGGGCAGGGAAACCGGGGAGCTGTTTTTT. Translating gives CASSPPRGRETGELFF.

On this clonotype: A far larger clone differs by one base, so this is likely a read error. CDR3 sequence (DNA): TGTGCCAGCAACCCCCTGGTGGGGCCCGGGGAGCTGTTTTTT. It yields the protein CASNPLVGPGELFF. V is TRBV6-1 and J is TRBJ2-2, with D possibly TRBD1 on 5 matching bases. Germline V CDR1 and CDR2: MNHNS, SASEGT. Trimming shortened V by 7 bases and J by 6 bases, and 15 bases separated the two germline ends. CDR3 length equals 14 residues.

This clonotype has at least ten counts. The chain has TRBV4-1 and TRBJ2-3; TRBD2 matches 8 bases. With 1 base clipped from V and 1 base from J, the junction kept 4 bases outside the gene matches. Germline CDR1 and CDR2: MGHRA and YSYEKL. The CDR3 length is 16 residues. The CDR3 loop is CASSQGGLGGTDTQYF. Here the CDR3 DNA reads TGCGCCAGCAGCCAAGGGGGACTAGGAGGCACAGATACGCAGTATTTT.

This clonotype occurred many times. This chain connects TRBV29-1 to TRBJ2-2; TRBD2 agrees at 11 bases. The CDR3 is 14 residues long. Germline CDR1 is SQVTM and CDR2 is ANQGSEA. With V trimmed by 7 bases and J by 3 bases, 4 bases remained unmatched. The CDR3 loop reads CSATSGSDTGELFF. Here the CDR3 DNA reads TGCAGCGCAACTAGCGGGAGTGACACCGGGGAGCTGTTTTTT.

This clonotype came up many times. J is TRBJ1-4 and V is TRBV9; 7 bases map to TRBD1. CDR3 length: 14 residues. Germline trimming cut 0 bases from V and 7 bases from J; bases unmatched to any gene: 3. Germline V gene sequence: CDR1 SGDLS, CDR2 YYNGEE. The CDR3 DNA reads TGTGCCAGCAGCGTAGGGGCAGGGGGTGAAAAACTGTTTTTT. Its protein product is CASSVGAGGEKLFF.

This clonotype was seen repeatedly, ten times or more. The chain carries TRBV4-3 and TRBJ2-7, with D possibly TRBD2 on 5 matching bases. The CDR3 spans 13 residues. Trimming cost V 2 bases and J 7 bases, with 12 bases left between them. CDR1 and CDR2 from the germline V gene are LGHNA and YSLEER. CDR3 DNA: TGCGCCAGCAGCCAACAACCGGGGTGGGAGCAGTACTTC. Its translation is CASSQQPGWEQYF.

The chain employs TRBV10-3 and TRBJ2-3; D remains ambiguous. CDR1 is ENHRY and CDR2 is SYGVKD in the germline V gene. There are 15 residues in the CDR3. V was pared by 2 bases and J by 1 base, with 10 bases between. CDR3 loop: CAISEAPHGTDTQYF. CDR3 DNA sequence: TGTGCCATCAGTGAGGCCCCCCATGGCACAGATACGCAGTATTTT.

This clonotype came up once. This may stem from a read error, because a much larger clone lies one nucleotide away. The V and J genes are TRBV29-1 and TRBJ2-7; 9 bases match TRBD2. The trim removed 1 base at V and 3 bases at J, leaving 4 bases unmatched. Per germline, CDR1 SQVTM and CDR2 ANQGSEA. There are 14 residues in the CDR3. CDR3 amino acids: CSVEAQRGDYEQYF. The CDR3 DNA follows: TGCAGCGTTGAAGCACAGCGGGGGGACTACGAGCAGTACTTC.

Ten or more counts support this clonotype. The V and J genes are TRBV3-1 and TRBJ2-7, with 7 bases fitting TRBD1. This CDR3 is built from 21 residues. V lost 1 base and J lost 1; bases outside the gene matches: 22. Germline V gives CDR1 LGHDT, CDR2 YNNKEL (reference sequence). The CDR3 DNA follows: TGTGCCAGCAGCCAAGTTTCTTATGAAGACCAAACAGGGGCGTCATCCTACGAGCAGTACTTC. Translated, it gives CASSQVSYEDQTGASSYEQYF.

This clonotype was seen many times. The rearrangement joins TRBV9 to TRBJ1-6; possibly TRBD1 for D (5 bases). The CDR3 is 14 residues long. V was clipped by 0 bases and J by 8 bases, with 9 bases between them. CDR1 SGDLS and CDR2 YYNGEE come from the germline V gene. The CDR3 sequence is CASSVGGTYSPLHF. CDR3 in DNA: TGTGCCAGCAGCGTAGGGGGGACCTATTCACCCCTCCACTTT.

The chain employs TRBV24-1 and TRBJ2-6; D is uncertain. The V end lost 0 bases, the J end lost 4 bases, and 3 bases lay between the germline ends. Germline lookup yields CDR1 KGHDR and CDR2 SFDVKD. The CDR3 has 14 residues. The CDR3 DNA reads as TGTGCCACCAGTGATTTGAGCGGGGCCAACGTCCTGACTTTC. It encodes CATSDLSGANVLTF.